This T cell receptor (beta chain) was recovered during a study of metastatic and nonmetastatic thyroid tumors (dated by TCRdb to 2019 to 2021). As for the study more broadly: The researchers compared repertoires between peripheral blood samples and tumor or nodule tissue samples from patients with malignant or benign thyroid disease. Study-wide conclusions, independent of this receptor: In both blood and tumor samples, malignant tumors were reported to have significantly higher TCR beta diversity than benign nodules.

The library was built by means of PCR. TCRdb names Illumina HiSeq 4000 as the instrument used. High-throughput sequencing was used to profile the TCR beta-chain CDR3 region of every patient. Under the source paper's analysis protocol: The researchers built a classifier to tell apart papillary thyroid cancer patients with distant metastasis, based on CDR3 differences among clinicopathological groups. Repertoire diversity was assessed with the Shannon index, and tumor-blood repertoire similarity with the Morisita-Horn index. Using fastp trimming at Q25 and MiXCR clonotype assembly, TCRdb reanalyzed the public sequencing data and kept in-frame beta chains. TCRdb's processing, not the authors' own work, is the source of the V and J calls. Here the sample has over 20,000 clones; roughly 12% occur a single time. Of the sample, around a quarter is held by the ten largest clones. No patient had received any treatment before thyroid surgery. Patient clinical samples collected from about 2012 to 2018 were retrospectively analysed using T-cell receptor beta sequencing.

Looking up the germline V gene yields CDR1 MDHEN and CDR2 SYDVKM. The CDR3 has 13 amino acids, counting the end cysteine and phenylalanine. The entry retains the CDR3 DNA only, 39 bases that are in frame from base 1. V and J lose 7 bases and 7 bases, and a span of 14 bases separates them. This clone was picked up many times. The antigen it binds to is not known. Per-base quality was not reported, and no clone a single base away is much larger than it. Specimen: blood. The chain links TRBV28 with TRBJ2-4, with the D gene too uncertain to name. The TCR sequence derives from a female donor with papillary thyroid cancer or a benign thyroid nodule (not recorded which). Some clones in this sample may be carry-over from other donors' samples. The DNA reads as follows: TGTGCCAGCACCAAAGGCTTGATCAACATTCAGTACTTC. This is translated as CASTKGLINIQYF.